These T cell receptor beta chains were read from a single sample in a study of blood T cell repertoires in COVID-19. The method was immunoSEQ multiplex PCR; TCRdb's version includes in-frame clones alone and lacks a portion of them. This sample yields 250,000 to 300,000 clones, of which just over 90% are seen a single time; roughly 2.1% belongs to the top ten. Sequenced input: PBMCs or T cells enriched from blood (not recorded which). These receptors were taken from a woman in her 40s with acute COVID-19. Both conserved end residues are part of each CDR3. D genes are given only for firm matches. For some rows the clone size is stated as once, few or many, or as a class when expanded; others skip it.

V gene: TRBV18; J gene: TRBJ2-7; D gene: TRBD1; clone size: .; CDR3 DNA: TGTGCCAGCTCACCACGAGGACAGGGGGGCTACGAGCAGTACTTC; CDR3 protein: CASSPRGQGGYEQYF
V gene: TRBV5-1; J gene: TRBJ2-7; D gene: TRBD1; clone size: .; CDR3 DNA: TGCGCCAGCAGCGAACCAGGACAGGGTCCCTACGAGCAGTACTTC; CDR3 protein: CASSEPGQGPYEQYF
V gene: TRBV6-5; J gene: TRBJ1-1; D gene: .; clone size: .; CDR3 DNA: TGTGCCAGCAGTCAGGAGGGTCGAGGCACTGAAGCTTTCTTT; CDR3 protein: CASSQEGRGTEAFF
V gene: TRBV6-4; J gene: TRBJ1-1; D gene: TRBD1; clone size: .; CDR3 DNA: TGTGCCAGCAGTGACTCGATCCGGCAGGGAAGGGGGCAACGGTCTGAAGCTTTCTTT; CDR3 protein: CASSDSIRQGRGQRSEAFF
V gene: TRBV4-1; J gene: TRBJ2-1; D gene: .; clone size: .; CDR3 DNA: TGCGCCAGCAGCCCGGGAGCACTTTACAATGAGCAGTTCTTC; CDR3 protein: CASSPGALYNEQFF
V gene: TRBV5-1; J gene: TRBJ1-2; D gene: .; clone size: .; CDR3 DNA: TGCGCCAGCAGCTTAACAGCAACCTCTGGCTACACCTTC; CDR3 protein: CASSLTATSGYTF
V gene: TRBV10-3; J gene: TRBJ1-1; D gene: .; clone size: .; CDR3 DNA: TGTGCCATCAGGGACATTACGAACACTGAAGCTTTCTTT; CDR3 protein: CAIRDITNTEAFF
V gene: TRBV7-2; J gene: TRBJ2-1; D gene: .; clone size: .; CDR3 DNA: TGTGCCAGCAGCTACCCCGGTGCCCGACTCTCCTACAATGAGCAGTTCTTC; CDR3 protein: CASSYPGARLSYNEQFF
V gene: TRBV7-2; J gene: TRBJ2-1; D gene: TRBD2; clone size: .; CDR3 DNA: TGTGCCAGCAGCTTAGTGTGGGGAGGCGGGAGCTCCTACAATGAGCAGTTCTTC; CDR3 protein: CASSLVWGGGSSYNEQFF
V gene: TRBV5-4; J gene: TRBJ1-2; D gene: .; clone size: .; CDR3 DNA: TGTGCCAGCAGCCCCGACTCCACTGGGAACTATGGCTACACCTTC; CDR3 protein: CASSPDSTGNYGYTF
V gene: TRBV6-5; J gene: TRBJ2-7; D gene: .; clone size: few; CDR3 DNA: TGTGCCAGCAGTTACGGACAGACCTACGAGCAGTACTTC; CDR3 protein: CASSYGQTYEQYF
V gene: TRBV30; J gene: TRBJ1-1; D gene: .; clone size: .; CDR3 DNA: TGTGCCTGGAATGGGGGCGCGTCGAACACTGAAGCTTTCTTT; CDR3 protein: CAWNGGASNTEAFF
V gene: TRBV18; J gene: TRBJ1-5; D gene: TRBD1; clone size: once; CDR3 DNA: TGTGCCAGCTCTCATCAGGGGGTGGACGGCAATCAGCCCCAGCATTTT; CDR3 protein: CASSHQGVDGNQPQHF
V gene: TRBV21-1; J gene: TRBJ2-2; D gene: .; clone size: .; CDR3 DNA: TGTGCCAGCAGCATACGGACCAAAGGGGGTTTCAAAGGGGACGGGGAGCTGTTTTTT; CDR3 protein: CASSIRTKGGFKGDGELFF
V gene: TRBV15; J gene: TRBJ1-1; D gene: .; clone size: .; CDR3 DNA: TGTGCCACCAGACCCGGGGGGGCGAACACTGAAGCTTTCTTT; CDR3 protein: CATRPGGANTEAFF
V gene: TRBV12-5; J gene: TRBJ2-3; D gene: TRBD2; clone size: .; CDR3 DNA: TGTGCTAGTGGTTTGGGGTCTAGCGGGTATACGCAGTATTTT; CDR3 protein: CASGLGSSGYTQYF
V gene: TRBV19; J gene: TRBJ2-2; D gene: TRBD2; clone size: .; CDR3 DNA: TGTGCCAGTAGTACTCTCCGACAGGGCCTAGCGGGAGCCGGCGGGGAGCTGTTTTTT; CDR3 protein: CASSTLRQGLAGAGGELFF
V gene: TRBV29-1; J gene: TRBJ1-1; D gene: TRBD1; clone size: .; CDR3 DNA: TGCAGCGCCTCGACAGGGGGCTCTGAAGCTTTCTTT; CDR3 protein: CSASTGGSEAFF
V gene: TRBV10-2; J gene: TRBJ2-5; D gene: TRBD2; clone size: .; CDR3 DNA: TGCGCCAGCTCCGAAGCGGGAGGGAGACAAGAGACCCAGTACTTC; CDR3 protein: CASSEAGGRQETQYF
V gene: TRBV4-3; J gene: TRBJ1-4; D gene: .; clone size: .; CDR3 DNA: TGCGCCAGCAGCCAAGAACTGGCCAATTTCGGCGGGGAAAAACTGTTTTTT; CDR3 protein: CASSQELANFGGEKLFF
V gene: TRBV21-1; J gene: TRBJ2-1; D gene: .; clone size: .; CDR3 DNA: TGTGCCAGCAGCGAATCGGGACTAGCAATCCGGTACAATGAGCAGTTCTTC; CDR3 protein: CASSESGLAIRYNEQFF
V gene: TRBV2; J gene: TRBJ1-5; D gene: TRBD1; clone size: .; CDR3 DNA: TGTGCCAGCAGTGAGGACAGGTTCAATCAGCCCCAGCATTTT; CDR3 protein: CASSEDRFNQPQHF
V gene: TRBV29-1; J gene: TRBJ1-2; D gene: TRBD1; clone size: .; CDR3 DNA: TGCAGCGTGGCGGGACAGGGGCCTCCTTACTATGGCTACACCTTC; CDR3 protein: CSVAGQGPPYYGYTF
V gene: TRBV19; J gene: TRBJ1-5; D gene: TRBD1; clone size: few; CDR3 DNA: TGTGCCAGTAGTCCCTGGACAGGGGTTAATCAGCCCCAGCATTTT; CDR3 protein: CASSPWTGVNQPQHF
V gene: TRBV19; J gene: TRBJ1-1; D gene: .; clone size: .; CDR3 DNA: TGTGCCAGTAGTATCCCTGGTAAAGGAGGAACTGAAGCTTTCTTT; CDR3 protein: CASSIPGKGGTEAFF
V gene: TRBV3-1/TRBV3-2; J gene: TRBJ2-5; D gene: TRBD2; clone size: .; CDR3 DNA: TGTGCCAGCAGCCACATAGCGGGTCGGGAGACCCAGTACTTC; CDR3 protein: CASSHIAGRETQYF
V gene: TRBV7-2; J gene: TRBJ2-7; D gene: TRBD2; clone size: .; CDR3 DNA: TGTGCCAGCAGCTCGGGACTAGCGTACTACGAGCAGTACTTC; CDR3 protein: CASSSGLAYYEQYF
V gene: TRBV19; J gene: TRBJ1-3; D gene: .; clone size: .; CDR3 DNA: TGTGCCAGCGATGGTAGTATGGGGCTGACAGCCAGCTCTGGAAACACCATATATTTT; CDR3 protein: CASDGSMGLTASSGNTIYF
V gene: TRBV10-1; J gene: TRBJ1-5; D gene: .; clone size: once; CDR3 DNA: TGCGCCAGCACAGCAGGGCCTCGCAATCAGCCCCAGCATTTT; CDR3 protein: CASTAGPRNQPQHF
V gene: TRBV24-1; J gene: TRBJ1-1; D gene: .; clone size: .; CDR3 DNA: TGTGCCACCAGTGAATTGAACAGAGTTTTCTTT; CDR3 protein: CATSELNRVFF
V gene: TRBV9; J gene: TRBJ2-1; D gene: .; clone size: few; CDR3 DNA: TGTGCCAGCAGCCCTCTTTCGGGGGACTACAATGAGCAGTTCTTC; CDR3 protein: CASSPLSGDYNEQFF
V gene: TRBV19; J gene: TRBJ1-5; D gene: .; clone size: .; CDR3 DNA: TGTGCCAGTAGTGCCTCCCACAGGAGCAATCAGCCCCAGCATTTT; CDR3 protein: CASSASHRSNQPQHF
V gene: TRBV11-3; J gene: TRBJ2-2; D gene: TRBD2; clone size: .; CDR3 DNA: TGTGCCAGCAGCCCGCGTAGCGGGAGTTCCGGGGAGCTGTTTTTT; CDR3 protein: CASSPRSGSSGELFF
V gene: TRBV18; J gene: TRBJ1-2; D gene: TRBD1; clone size: .; CDR3 DNA: TGTGCCAGCTCACCTAACAGGGGGACAGGAAATGGCTACACCTTC; CDR3 protein: CASSPNRGTGNGYTF
V gene: TRBV20-1; J gene: TRBJ2-1; D gene: .; clone size: .; CDR3 DNA: TGCAGTGCTAGTTGGAGCGGCTCCTACAATGAGCAGTTCTTC; CDR3 protein: CSASWSGSYNEQFF
V gene: TRBV30; J gene: TRBJ2-7; D gene: TRBD1; clone size: .; CDR3 DNA: TGTGCCTGGACCCGGACAGGGGTAACCTACGAGCAGTACTTC; CDR3 protein: CAWTRTGVTYEQYF
V gene: TRBV7-2; J gene: TRBJ2-1; D gene: .; clone size: .; CDR3 DNA: TGTGCCAGCAGCGTACAAACAGGGCCTCGGAATGAGCAGTTCTTC; CDR3 protein: CASSVQTGPRNEQFF
V gene: TRBV5-1; J gene: TRBJ2-1; D gene: .; clone size: few; CDR3 DNA: TGCGCCAGCAGCCCAGGGGCCTCGATCTACAATGAGCAGTTCTTC; CDR3 protein: CASSPGASIYNEQFF
V gene: TRBV13; J gene: TRBJ1-1; D gene: .; clone size: once; CDR3 DNA: TGTGCCAGCAGCTTGAGGCTAAGTGGCAGGGCCATTACGGATTCTGAAGCTTTCTTT; CDR3 protein: CASSLRLSGRAITDSEAFF
V gene: TRBV7-3; J gene: TRBJ1-2; D gene: TRBD1; clone size: .; CDR3 DNA: TGTGCCAGCAGCTTGACAGGGGACTATGGCTACACCTTC; CDR3 protein: CASSLTGDYGYTF
V gene: TRBV7-6; J gene: TRBJ2-3; D gene: .; clone size: once; CDR3 DNA: TGTGCCAGCAGCTTGGATCTGTTTACAGGGCAAGGCACAGATACGCAGTATTTT; CDR3 protein: CASSLDLFTGQGTDTQYF
V gene: TRBV11-2; J gene: TRBJ2-7; D gene: TRBD2; clone size: .; CDR3 DNA: TGTGCCAGCAGCCCCCGGGCTAGCGGGGCCAATCTCCGGTACTTC; CDR3 protein: CASSPRASGANLRYF
V gene: TRBV27; J gene: TRBJ2-7; D gene: .; clone size: once; CDR3 DNA: TGTGCCAGCAGTTTTATTGGTCGGGAGCAGTACTTC; CDR3 protein: CASSFIGREQYF
V gene: TRBV4-1; J gene: TRBJ2-1; D gene: .; clone size: .; CDR3 DNA: TGCGCCAGCAGCCGAGTATTAGCGGCAGAGCAAGGCAATGAGCAGTTCTTC; CDR3 protein: CASSRVLAAEQGNEQFF
V gene: TRBV7-2; J gene: TRBJ2-3; D gene: .; clone size: .; CDR3 DNA: TGTGCCAGCAGCTTACTGGCCGTGAAAGATACGCAGTATTTT; CDR3 protein: CASSLLAVKDTQYF
V gene: TRBV19; J gene: TRBJ1-1; D gene: TRBD1; clone size: .; CDR3 DNA: TGTGCCAGTACCGGGACAGGGGGCTACACTGAAGCTTTCTTT; CDR3 protein: CASTGTGGYTEAFF